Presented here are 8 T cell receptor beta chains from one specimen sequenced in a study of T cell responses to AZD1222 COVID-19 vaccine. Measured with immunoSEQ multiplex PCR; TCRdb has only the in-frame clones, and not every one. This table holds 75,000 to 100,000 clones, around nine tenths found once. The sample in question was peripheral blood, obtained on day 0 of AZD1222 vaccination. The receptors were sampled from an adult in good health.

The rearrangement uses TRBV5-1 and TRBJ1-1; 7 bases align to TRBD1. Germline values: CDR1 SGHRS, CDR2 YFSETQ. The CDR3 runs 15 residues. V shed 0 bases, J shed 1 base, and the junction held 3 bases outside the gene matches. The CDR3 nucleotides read TGCGCCAGCAGCTTGGCCAGGACAGGGAACACTGAAGCTTTCTTT. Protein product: CASSLARTGNTEAFF. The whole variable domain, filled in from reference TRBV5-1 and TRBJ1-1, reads KAGVTQTPRYLIKTRGQQVTLSCSPISGHRSVSWYQQTPGQGLQFLFEYFSETQRNKGNFPGRFSGRQFSNSRSEMNVSTLELGDSALYLCASSLARTGNTEAFFGQGTRLTVV.

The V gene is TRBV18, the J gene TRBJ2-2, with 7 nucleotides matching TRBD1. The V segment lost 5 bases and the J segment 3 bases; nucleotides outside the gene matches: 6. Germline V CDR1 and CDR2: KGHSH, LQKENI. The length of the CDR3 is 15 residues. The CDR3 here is CASSTGQRYTGELFF. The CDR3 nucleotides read TGTGCCAGCTCAACGGGACAGCGTTACACCGGGGAGCTGTTTTTT.

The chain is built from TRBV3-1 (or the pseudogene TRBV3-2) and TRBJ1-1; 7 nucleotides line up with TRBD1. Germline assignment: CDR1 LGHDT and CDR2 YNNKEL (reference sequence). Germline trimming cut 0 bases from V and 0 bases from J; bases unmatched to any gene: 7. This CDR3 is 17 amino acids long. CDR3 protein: CASSQEGQVPMNTEAFF. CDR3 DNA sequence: TGTGCCAGCAGCCAAGAAGGACAGGTCCCTATGAACACTGAAGCTTTCTTT.

This CDR3 is CASSIDLESRTGNTIYF. For the CDR3, the DNA is TGTGCCAGTAGTATAGATCTTGAGAGCAGGACTGGAAACACCATATATTTT. The J gene is TRBJ1-3, the V gene TRBV19, with D unclear. The V gene's germline CDR1 is LNHDA and CDR2 SQIVND (reference sequence). V was cut by 0 bases and J by 2 bases, with 14 bases left in between. CDR3 length equals 17 residues.

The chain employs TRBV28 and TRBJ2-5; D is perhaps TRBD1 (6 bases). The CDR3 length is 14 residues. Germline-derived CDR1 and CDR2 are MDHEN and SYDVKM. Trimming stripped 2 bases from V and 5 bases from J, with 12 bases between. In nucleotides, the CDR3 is TGTGCCAGCAGTTTAGCCAGGGGACGGGAGACCCAGTACTTC. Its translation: CASSLARGRETQYF.

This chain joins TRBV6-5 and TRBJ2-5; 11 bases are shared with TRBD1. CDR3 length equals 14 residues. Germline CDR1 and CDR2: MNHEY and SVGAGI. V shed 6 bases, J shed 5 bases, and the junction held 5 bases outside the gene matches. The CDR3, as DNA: TGTGCCAGCAGGGGGACAGGGGGTTGGGAGACCCAGTACTTC. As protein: CASRGTGGWETQYF.

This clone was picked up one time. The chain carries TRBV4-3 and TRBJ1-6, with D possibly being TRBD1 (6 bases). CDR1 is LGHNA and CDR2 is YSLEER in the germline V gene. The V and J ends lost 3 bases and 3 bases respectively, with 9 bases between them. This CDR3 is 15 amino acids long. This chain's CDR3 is CASSHQDSYNSPLHF. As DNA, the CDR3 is TGCGCCAGCAGCCACCAGGACAGCTATAATTCACCCCTCCACTTT.

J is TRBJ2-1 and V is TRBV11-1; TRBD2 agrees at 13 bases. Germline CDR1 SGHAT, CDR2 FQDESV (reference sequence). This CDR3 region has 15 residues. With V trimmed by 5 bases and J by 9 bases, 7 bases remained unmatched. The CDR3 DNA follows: TGTGCCAGCAGCCCGGGACTAGCGGGGTTTTTTGAGCAGTTCTTC. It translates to CASSPGLAGFFEQFF.